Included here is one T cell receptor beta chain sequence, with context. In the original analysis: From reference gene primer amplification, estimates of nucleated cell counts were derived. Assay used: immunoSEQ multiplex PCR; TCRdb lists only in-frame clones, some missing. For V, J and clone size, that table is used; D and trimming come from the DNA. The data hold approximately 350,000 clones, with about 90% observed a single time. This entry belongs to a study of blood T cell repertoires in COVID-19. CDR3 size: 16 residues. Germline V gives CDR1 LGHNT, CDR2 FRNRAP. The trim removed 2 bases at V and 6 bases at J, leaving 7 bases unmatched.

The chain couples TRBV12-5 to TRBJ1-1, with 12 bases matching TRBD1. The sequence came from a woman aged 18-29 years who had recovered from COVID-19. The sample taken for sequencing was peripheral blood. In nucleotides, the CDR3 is TGTGCTAGTGGTTTGTCGACGGGACAGGGGGCGTCTGAAGCTTTCTTT. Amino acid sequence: CASGLSTGQGASEAFF.